Listed here is a single TCR beta chain. This CDR3 has 16 residues. The V gene's germline CDR1 is SEHNR and CDR2 FQNEAQ (reference sequence). V was cut by 6 bases and J by 10 bases, with 24 bases left in between. This sample is part of a study of blood T cell repertoires in COVID-19. Using immunoSEQ multiplex PCR, the repertoire was profiled, and TCRdb retains in-frame clones only, with some absent. This sample yields about 140,000 clones, of which 84% are seen a single time; around 5.5% belongs to the top ten. The chain couples TRBV7-9 to TRBJ1-4; D unresolved. The sequence was collected from a man aged 35-49 years with acute COVID-19. The source material was PBMCs or T cells enriched from blood (not recorded which). Here the CDR3 reads CASSFSSVDPAGKLFF. In DNA form, the CDR3 reads TGTGCCAGCAGTTTCTCTTCGGTGGACCCCGCGGGAAAACTGTTTTTT.